This T cell receptor (beta chain) was documented in a study of control samples from healthy donors and cancer patients. Germline CDR1 is SGHNT and CDR2 is YYREEE (reference sequence). This CDR3 is built from 17 residues. V gave up 0 bases and J gave up 1 base; unmatched junction bases: 7. TCRdb's table, derived via immunoSEQ multiplex PCR, lists solely in-frame clones and lacks some. The data hold around 120,000 clones, with around 86% observed a single time. The specimen was blood. This receptor was obtained from a man aged 40-49 years in good health. This chain uses TRBV5-4 with TRBJ2-5, with TRBD1 identical over 9 bases. CDR3 region: CASSLARTGVFQETQYF. In nucleotides, the CDR3 is TGTGCCAGCAGCTTGGCTAGGACAGGGGTCTTCCAAGAGACCCAGTACTTC.